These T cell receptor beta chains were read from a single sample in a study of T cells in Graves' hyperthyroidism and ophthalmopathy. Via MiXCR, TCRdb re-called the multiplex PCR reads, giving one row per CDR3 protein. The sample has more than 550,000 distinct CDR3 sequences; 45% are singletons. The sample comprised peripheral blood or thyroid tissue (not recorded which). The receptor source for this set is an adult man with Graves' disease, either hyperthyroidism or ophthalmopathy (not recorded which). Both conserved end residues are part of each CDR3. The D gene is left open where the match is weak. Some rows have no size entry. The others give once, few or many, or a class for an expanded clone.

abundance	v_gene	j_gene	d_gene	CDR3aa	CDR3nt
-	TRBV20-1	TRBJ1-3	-	CSARALGRNTIYF	TGCAGTGCTAGAGCGCTGGGACGAAACACCATATATTTT
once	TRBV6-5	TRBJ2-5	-	CASSNAGHVGQETQYF	TGTGCCAGCAGTAACGCGGGACACGTAGGTCAAGAGACCCAGTACTTC
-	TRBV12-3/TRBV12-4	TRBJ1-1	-	CASSPWTLGSTEAFF	TGTGCCAGCAGCCCCTGGACCCTGGGGAGCACTGAAGCTTTCTTT
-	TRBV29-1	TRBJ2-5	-	CSGGRQETQYF	TGCAGCGGGGGCAGGCAAGAGACCCAGTACTTC
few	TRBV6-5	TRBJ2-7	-	CASSYGKPSYEQYF	TGTGCCAGCAGTTATGGAAAGCCATCCTACGAGCAGTACTTC
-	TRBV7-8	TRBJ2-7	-	CASLGVGGSYEQYF	TGTGCCAGCTTAGGGGTTGGGGGCTCCTACGAGCAGTACTTC
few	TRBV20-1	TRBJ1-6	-	CSAREGGVLLNSPLHF	TGCAGTGCTAGAGAAGGGGGGGTGTTGCTAAATTCACCCCTCCACTTT
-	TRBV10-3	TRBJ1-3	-	CASSSGTQPIYF	TGTGCCAGCAGTTCCGGGACGCAGCCCATATATTTT
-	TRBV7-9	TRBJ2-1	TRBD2	CASSAPGTRSNEQFF	TGTGCCAGCAGCGCGCCCGGGACTAGGTCCAATGAGCAGTTCTTC
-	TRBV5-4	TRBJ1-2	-	CASSLDSAYGYTF	TGTGCCAGCAGCTTGGACAGCGCGTACGGCTACACCTTC
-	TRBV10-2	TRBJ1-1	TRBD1	CASSRIDRELQAFF	TGCGCCAGCAGCCGTATAGACAGGGAACTTCAAGCTTTCTTT
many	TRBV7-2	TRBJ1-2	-	CASSLDPGTNYGYTF	TGTGCCAGCAGCTTAGACCCGGGCACTAACTATGGCTACACCTTC
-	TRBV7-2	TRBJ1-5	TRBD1	CASGGTGNNQPQHF	TGTGCCAGCGGCGGGACAGGTAACAATCAGCCCCAGCATTTT
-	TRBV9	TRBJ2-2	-	CASSAYGLNTGELFF	TGTGCCAGCAGCGCATACGGGCTAAACACCGGGGAGCTGTTTTTT
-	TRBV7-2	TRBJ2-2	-	CASSPALTISAGELFF	TGTGCCAGCAGCCCCGCCTTAACTATTAGCGCCGGGGAGCTGTTTTTT